This T cell receptor beta chain comes out of a study of T cell responses to AZD1222 COVID-19 vaccine. Overall study findings and caveats: Reports indicate that nearly half of spike-specific TCRs are directed at unmutated variant regions.

As to this clone: The antigen remains undetermined.

The CDR3 runs to 13 residues. Trimming stripped 5 bases from V and 4 bases from J, with 9 bases between. Looked up from germline, CDR1 is SGHAT and CDR2 is FQNNGV. Method: immunoSEQ multiplex PCR; TCRdb's copy keeps in-frame clones and lacks some. The sample includes more than 150,000 clones, less than 95% of them seen just once. The genes are TRBV11-2 and TRBJ2-1; a possible D gene is TRBD2 (6 bases). This receptor was identified in an adult in good health. The starting material was peripheral blood, obtained on day 0 of AZD1222 vaccination. The DNA of the CDR3 is TGTGCCAGCAGCCGGGACTCTTACAATGAGCAGTTCTTC. It yields the protein CASSRDSYNEQFF.